Shown below are 18 T cell receptor beta chains from a single sample sequenced in a study of T cells in Graves' hyperthyroidism and ophthalmopathy. Amplification yielded TCR beta CDR3 regions, with RNA transcripts as the source. The HTBI primer set was used in a first-round RT-PCR of the TCR CDR3. TCRdb re-called the multiplex PCR reads with MiXCR, one entry per CDR3 protein. The data show roughly 750,000 distinct CDR3 sequences, 15% to 20% seen once. Sequencing was done on a sample of blood. Every receptor here comes from a man aged 18 to 29 with Graves' hyperthyroidism.

This clonotype was counted a few times. This chain joins TRBV6-2 or TRBV6-3 and TRBJ2-3; D is ambiguous. Trimming took 1 base from V and 4 from J, leaving 15 bases between them. This CDR3 is built from 16 residues. Germline assignment: CDR1 MNHEY and CDR2 SVGEGT. The CDR3 bases are TGTGCCAGCAGTTACTTAAGGTATTATCGGGCAGATACGCAGTATTTT. Protein: CASSYLRYYRADTQYF.

The chain has TRBV29-1 and TRBJ2-1; 12 bases line up with TRBD1. The germline CDR1 and CDR2 sequences are SQVTM and ANQGSEA. Unmatched junction bases numbered 12, after V lost 4 bases and J lost 8 bases. The CDR3 runs 16 residues. For the CDR3, the DNA is TGCAGCGTTGGATGGTGGGACAGGGGGCGACATGATGAGCAGTTCTTC. Its protein is CSVGWWDRGRHDEQFF.

The chain employs TRBV7-9 and TRBJ1-1; no clear D. CDR3 length: 14 amino acids. V dropped 3 bases and J dropped 5 bases, with 13 bases sitting between them. Per the germline V gene, CDR1 is SEHNR and CDR2 is FQNEAQ (reference sequence). The CDR3 nucleotides read TGTGCCAGCAGCTTCGGGTACAGTGGGACTGAAGCTTTCTTT. It is translated as CASSFGYSGTEAFF.

This clonotype was seen a few times. The DNA for the CDR3 is TGTGCCAGCAGCGCCGGGACAGGGGGCCAGCCCCAGCATTTT. Its translation: CASSAGTGGQPQHF. The V call is TRBV9, the J call TRBJ1-5; TRBD1 matches 12 bases. V lost 3 bases, J lost 7 bases, and 2 bases stayed unmatched. There are 14 residues in the CDR3. Germline CDR1 reads SGDLS; CDR2 reads YYNGEE.

V and J are TRBV29-1 and TRBJ2-3, with TRBD2 matching over 9 bases. Germline CDR1 and CDR2: SQVTM and ANQGSEA. Trimming cost V 4 bases and J 0 bases; bases outside gene matches: 2. The CDR3 runs to 14 residues. The CDR3 DNA reads as TGCAGCGTTGGACTAGCGGAGAGCACAGATACGCAGTATTTT. Its translation is CSVGLAESTDTQYF.

The sample holds many counts of this clonotype. The chain employs TRBV6-2 or TRBV6-3 and TRBJ2-7; D is uncertain. V was trimmed by 2 bases and J by 4 bases, leaving 6 bases between them. This CDR3 is 12 amino acids long. Germline assignment: CDR1 MNHEY and CDR2 SVGEGT. The CDR3 reads CASSYEGYEQYF. DNA of the CDR3: TGTGCCAGCAGTTACGAAGGGTACGAGCAGTACTTC.

This clonotype was counted at least ten times. The rearrangement joins TRBV7-9 to TRBJ2-1; 10 positions agree with TRBD2. The J segment lost 5 bases and the V segment lost 3 bases, leaving 7 bases of the junction unmatched. The CDR3 is 16 amino acids. Per the germline V gene, CDR1 is SEHNR and CDR2 is FQNEAQ (reference sequence). DNA for the CDR3: TGTGCCAGCAGCTTGCCTAGCGGGAGCAACAACAATGAGCAGTTCTTC. This codes for CASSLPSGSNNNEQFF.

The V call is TRBV20-1, the J call TRBJ2-7; TRBD2 aligns across 7 bases. The CDR3 is 14 amino acids. CDR1 and CDR2 (germline): DFQATT, SNEGSKA (reference sequence). V shed 6 bases, J shed 6 bases, and the junction held 14 bases outside the gene matches. Here the CDR3 DNA reads TGCAGTGCACACGCCCGGGGAGGGTTGGTCGAGCAGTACTTC. Protein sequence: CSAHARGGLVEQYF.

This clonotype has only a few counts. The gene calls are TRBV12-3 or TRBV12-4 and TRBJ2-7; D remains ambiguous. The CDR3 contains 14 residues. The V and J ends lost 1 base and 2 bases respectively, with 9 bases between them. DNA for the CDR3: TGTGCCAGCAGTTTAGTACTCCGAACCTACGAGCAGTACTTC. Encoded protein: CASSLVLRTYEQYF.

This clonotype was recorded at least ten times. The V gene is TRBV2, the J gene TRBJ2-3; no firm D call. V lost 10 bases, J lost 0 bases, and 11 bases lay in between. The germline CDR1 and CDR2 sequences are SNHLY and FYNNEI. CDR3 size: 13 residues. The CDR3 spells CAIEEGSTDTQYF. The CDR3 bases are TGTGCCATCGAGGAAGGGAGCACAGATACGCAGTATTTT.

This clonotype has ten or more counts. The genes are TRBV6-1 and TRBJ1-1; TRBD1 might be the D (6 bases). This CDR3 is built from 14 residues. Trimming took 3 bases from V and 7 from J, leaving 15 bases between them. The germline V gene has CDR1 MNHNS and CDR2 SASEGT. The CDR3 nucleotides are TGTGCCAGCAGTGATCAGGGGCAGCTAGATGAAGCTTTCTTT. Its protein product is CASSDQGQLDEAFF.

This chain links TRBV30 with TRBJ2-5; 7 bases agree with TRBD1. V was pared by 1 base and J by 7 bases, with 12 bases of the junction left unmatched. CDR3 length: 15 amino acids. The germline gives CDR1 GTSNPN, CDR2 SVGIG (reference sequence). The CDR3 sequence is CAWSGTGQWLGTQYF. The DNA of the CDR3 is TGTGCCTGGAGTGGGACGGGACAGTGGCTGGGGACCCAGTACTTC.

This clonotype has at least ten counts. This chain joins TRBV19 and TRBJ2-1; 11 bases map to TRBD2. J gave up 9 bases and V 7 bases, and 14 bases lay outside the gene matches. CDR1 is LNHDA and CDR2 is SQIVND in the germline V gene (reference sequence). The CDR3 extends over 16 amino acids. The CDR3 region has the DNA TGTGCCAGTATCGGCGTCGTAGCGGGAGGGCCTGCTGAGCAGTTCTTC. Protein product: CASIGVVAGGPAEQFF.

The J gene is TRBJ1-5, the V gene TRBV19; 8 bases are shared with TRBD1. Germline CDR1 and CDR2: LNHDA and SQIVND (reference sequence). This CDR3 is 16 amino acids long. After removal of 7 bases from V and 7 bases from J, the junction contained 15 bases not matched to a gene. CDR3 sequence: CASISRGGQGGQPQHF. In nucleotides, the CDR3 is TGTGCCAGTATATCTCGCGGAGGACAGGGTGGCCAGCCCCAGCATTTT.

This clonotype was seen a few times. The V call is TRBV19, the J call TRBJ1-1; weak D call: TRBD1 (5 bases). The CDR3 loop spans 14 amino acids. From germline, CDR1 is LNHDA and CDR2 SQIVND (reference sequence). V lost 3 bases and J 8 bases, leaving 16 bases between the germline ends. The CDR3 loop is CASSIRAQGSEAFF. CDR3 coding DNA: TGTGCCAGTAGTATCAGGGCGCAGGGATCGGAAGCTTTCTTT. The whole variable domain, remainder taken from reference TRBV19 and TRBJ1-1, is DGGITQSPKYLFRKEGQNVTLSCEQNLNHDAMYWYRQDPGQGLRLIYYSQIVNDFQKGDIAEGYSVSREKKESFPLTVTSAQKNPTAFYLCASSIRAQGSEAFFGQGTRLTVV.

This clonotype was detected a few times. The chain links TRBV5-1 to TRBJ1-4; 7 bases line up with TRBD1. CDR1 is SGHRS and CDR2 is YFSETQ in the germline V gene. CDR3 length equals 13 residues. V lost 7 bases to trimming and J lost 7 bases; unmatched junction nucleotides: 7. In nucleotides, the CDR3 is TGCGCCAGCGCACAGGGGTGGAGTGAAAAACTGTTTTTT. This codes for CASAQGWSEKLFF.

There are a few counts of this clonotype. The genes are TRBV28 and TRBJ2-5, with 12 positions matching TRBD2. The CDR3 has 18 residues. V trimming: 5 bases; J trimming: 0 bases; junction bases outside the gene matches: 10. Germline CDR1 MDHEN, CDR2 SYDVKM. CDR3 residues: CASSNRQLAGGYQETQYF. The CDR3 nucleotides are TGTGCCAGCAGTAATAGACAGCTAGCGGGGGGGTACCAAGAGACCCAGTACTTC.

This clonotype was detected many times. V is TRBV3-1 and J is TRBJ2-5; 7 nucleotides align to TRBD2. Germline V gives CDR1 LGHDT, CDR2 YNNKEL (reference sequence). The CDR3 length is 13 residues. V gave up 0 bases and J gave up 8 bases; unmatched junction bases: 3. CDR3 residues: CASSQDQAGTQYF. The CDR3 nucleotides are TGTGCCAGCAGCCAAGATCAAGCGGGAACCCAGTACTTC.